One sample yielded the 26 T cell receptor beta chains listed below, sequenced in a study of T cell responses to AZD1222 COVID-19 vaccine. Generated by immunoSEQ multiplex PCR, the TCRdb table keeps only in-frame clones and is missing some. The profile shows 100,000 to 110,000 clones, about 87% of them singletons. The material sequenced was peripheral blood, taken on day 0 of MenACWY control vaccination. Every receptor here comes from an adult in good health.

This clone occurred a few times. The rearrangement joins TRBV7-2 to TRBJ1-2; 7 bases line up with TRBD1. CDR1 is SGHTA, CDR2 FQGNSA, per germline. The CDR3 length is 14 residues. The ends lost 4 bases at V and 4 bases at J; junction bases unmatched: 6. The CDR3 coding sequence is TGTGCCAGCAGCTCGACAGGGCTCGCCTATGGCTACACCTTC. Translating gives CASSSTGLAYGYTF.

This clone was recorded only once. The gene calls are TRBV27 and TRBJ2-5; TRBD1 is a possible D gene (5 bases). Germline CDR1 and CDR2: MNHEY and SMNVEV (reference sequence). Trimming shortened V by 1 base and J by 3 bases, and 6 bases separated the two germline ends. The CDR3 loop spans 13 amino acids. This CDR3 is CASSLLGEETQYF. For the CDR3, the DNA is TGTGCCAGCAGTTTATTAGGGGAAGAGACCCAGTACTTC.

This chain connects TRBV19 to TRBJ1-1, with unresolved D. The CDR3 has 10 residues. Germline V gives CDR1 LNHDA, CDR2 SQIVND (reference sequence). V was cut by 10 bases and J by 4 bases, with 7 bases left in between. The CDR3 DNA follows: TGTGCCACCGGTGGCACTGAAGCTTTCTTT. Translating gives CATGGTEAFF.

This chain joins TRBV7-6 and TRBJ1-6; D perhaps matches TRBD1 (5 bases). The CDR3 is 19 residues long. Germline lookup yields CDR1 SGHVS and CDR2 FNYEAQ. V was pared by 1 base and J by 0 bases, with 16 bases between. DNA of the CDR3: TGTGCCAGCAGCTTAGTCTTGCAGGGACCCTTCTCCTATAATTCACCCCTCCACTTT. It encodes CASSLVLQGPFSYNSPLHF.

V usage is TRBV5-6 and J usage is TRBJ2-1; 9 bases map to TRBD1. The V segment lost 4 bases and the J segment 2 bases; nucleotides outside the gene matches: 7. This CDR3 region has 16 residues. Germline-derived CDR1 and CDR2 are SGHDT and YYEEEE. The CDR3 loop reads CASSPGTGKTYNEQFF. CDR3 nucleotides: TGTGCCAGCAGCCCGGGGACAGGGAAGACCTACAATGAGCAGTTCTTC.

CDR3 region: CASSQGLTGQNYGYTF. CDR3 DNA: TGCGCCAGCAGCCAAGGATTGACAGGGCAAAACTATGGCTACACCTTC. The chain is built from TRBV4-3 and TRBJ1-2; TRBD1 aligns across 7 bases. J was trimmed by 2 bases and V by 1 base; bases with no gene match: 7. Germline assignment: CDR1 LGHNA and CDR2 YSLEER. The CDR3 is 16 amino acids.

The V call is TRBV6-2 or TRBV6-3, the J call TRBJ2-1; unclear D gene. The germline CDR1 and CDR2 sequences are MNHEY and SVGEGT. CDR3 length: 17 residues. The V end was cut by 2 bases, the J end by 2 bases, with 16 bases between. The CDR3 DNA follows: TGTGCCAGCAGTTACCCATTCGGAGCACAGACCTACAATGAGCAGTTCTTC. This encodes CASSYPFGAQTYNEQFF.

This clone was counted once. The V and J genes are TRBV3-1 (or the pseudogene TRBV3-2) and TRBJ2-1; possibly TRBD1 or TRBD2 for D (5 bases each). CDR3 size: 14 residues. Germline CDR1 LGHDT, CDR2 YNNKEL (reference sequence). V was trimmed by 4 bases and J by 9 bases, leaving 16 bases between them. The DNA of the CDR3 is TGTGCCAGCAGCCTGGGACGCCGCGTCAGTGAGCAGTTCTTC. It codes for CASSLGRRVSEQFF.

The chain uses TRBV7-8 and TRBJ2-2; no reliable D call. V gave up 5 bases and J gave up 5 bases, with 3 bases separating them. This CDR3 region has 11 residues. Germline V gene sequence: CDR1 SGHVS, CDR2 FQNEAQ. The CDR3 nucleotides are TGTGCCAGCAGCCCGACCGGGGAGCTGTTTTTT. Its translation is CASSPTGELFF.

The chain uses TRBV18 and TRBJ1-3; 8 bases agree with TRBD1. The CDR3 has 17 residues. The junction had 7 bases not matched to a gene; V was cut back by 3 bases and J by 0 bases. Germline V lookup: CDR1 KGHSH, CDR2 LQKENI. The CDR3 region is CASSPGQEPVSGNTIYF. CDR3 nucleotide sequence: TGTGCCAGCTCACCGGGACAGGAACCTGTCTCTGGAAACACCATATATTTT.

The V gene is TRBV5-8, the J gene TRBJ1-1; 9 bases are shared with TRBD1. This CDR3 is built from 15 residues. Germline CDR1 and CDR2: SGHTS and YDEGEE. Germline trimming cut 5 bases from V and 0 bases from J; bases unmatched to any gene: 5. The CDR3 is CASSLGQGLNTEAFF. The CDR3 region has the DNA TGTGCCAGCAGTTTAGGACAGGGGTTGAACACTGAAGCTTTCTTT.

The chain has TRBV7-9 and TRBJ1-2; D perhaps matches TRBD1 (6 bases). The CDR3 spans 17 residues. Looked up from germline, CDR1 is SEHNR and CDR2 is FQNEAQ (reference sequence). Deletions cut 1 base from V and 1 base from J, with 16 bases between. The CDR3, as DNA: TGTGCCAGCAGCTTAGGTGACAGGACTCCGATTAACTATGGCTACACCTTC. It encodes CASSLGDRTPINYGYTF.

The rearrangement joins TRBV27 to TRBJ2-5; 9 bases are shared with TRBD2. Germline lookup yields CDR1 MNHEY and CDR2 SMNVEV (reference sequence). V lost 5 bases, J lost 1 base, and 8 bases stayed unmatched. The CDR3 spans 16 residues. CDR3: CASSLGTSRGQETQYF. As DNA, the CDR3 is TGTGCCAGCAGTCTAGGGACTAGCAGAGGCCAAGAGACCCAGTACTTC.

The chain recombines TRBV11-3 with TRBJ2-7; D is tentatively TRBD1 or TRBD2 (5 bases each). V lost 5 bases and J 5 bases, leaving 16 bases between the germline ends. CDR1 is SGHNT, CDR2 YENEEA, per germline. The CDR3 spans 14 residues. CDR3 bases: TGTGCCAGCAGCCCCGGCGAGGGGATTGACGAGCAGTACTTC. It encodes CASSPGEGIDEQYF.

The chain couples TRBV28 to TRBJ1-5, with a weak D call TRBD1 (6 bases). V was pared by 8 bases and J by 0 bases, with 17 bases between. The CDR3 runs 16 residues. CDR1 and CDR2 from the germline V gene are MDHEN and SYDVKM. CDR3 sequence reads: CASRWGGPYSNQPQHF. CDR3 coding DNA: TGTGCCAGCCGGTGGGGGGGGCCTTATAGCAATCAGCCCCAGCATTTT.

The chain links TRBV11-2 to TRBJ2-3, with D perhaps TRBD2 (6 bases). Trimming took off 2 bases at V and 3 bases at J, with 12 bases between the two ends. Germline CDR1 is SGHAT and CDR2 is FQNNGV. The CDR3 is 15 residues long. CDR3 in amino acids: CASSLMQGGTDTQYF. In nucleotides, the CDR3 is TGTGCCAGCAGCTTAATGCAGGGAGGAACAGATACGCAGTATTTT.

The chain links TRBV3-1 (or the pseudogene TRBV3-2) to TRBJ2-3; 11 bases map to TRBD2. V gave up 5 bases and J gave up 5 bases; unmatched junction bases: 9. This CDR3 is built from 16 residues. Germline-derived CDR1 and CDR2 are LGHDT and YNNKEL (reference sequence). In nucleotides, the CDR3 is TGTGCCAGCAGCTTCGTAGCGGGGGGGCACGAAGATACGCAGTATTTT. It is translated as CASSFVAGGHEDTQYF.

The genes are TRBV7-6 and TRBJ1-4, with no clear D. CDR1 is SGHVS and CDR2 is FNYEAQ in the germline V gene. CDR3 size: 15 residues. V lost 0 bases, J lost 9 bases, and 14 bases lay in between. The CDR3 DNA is TGTGCCAGCAGCTTAGCACTCGGCGAAATGAAAAAACTGTTTTTT. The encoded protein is CASSLALGEMKKLFF.

The CDR3 here is CASSQANIWGSGYTF. The CDR3 DNA follows: TGTGCCAGCAGCCAAGCAAACATTTGGGGGTCGGGCTACACCTTC. This chain uses TRBV4-2 with TRBJ1-2; weak D call: TRBD1 (5 bases). V was pared by 1 base and J by 8 bases, with 17 bases between. The length of the CDR3 is 15 residues. Germline CDR1 and CDR2: LGHNA and YNFKEQ.

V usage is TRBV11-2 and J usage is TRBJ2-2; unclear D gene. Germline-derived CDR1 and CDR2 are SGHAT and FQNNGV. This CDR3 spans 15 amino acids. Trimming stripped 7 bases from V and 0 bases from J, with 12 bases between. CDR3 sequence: CASTWKVANTGELFF. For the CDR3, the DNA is TGTGCCAGCACCTGGAAGGTAGCGAACACCGGGGAGCTGTTTTTT.

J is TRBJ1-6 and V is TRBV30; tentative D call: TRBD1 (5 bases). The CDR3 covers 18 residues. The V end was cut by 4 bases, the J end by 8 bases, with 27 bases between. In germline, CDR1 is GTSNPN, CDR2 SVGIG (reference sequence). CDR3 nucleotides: TGTGCCTGGAACAAAAAGGACAAGGCCGCTCTAAGGTATTCACCCCTCCACTTT. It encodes CAWNKKDKAALRYSPLHF.

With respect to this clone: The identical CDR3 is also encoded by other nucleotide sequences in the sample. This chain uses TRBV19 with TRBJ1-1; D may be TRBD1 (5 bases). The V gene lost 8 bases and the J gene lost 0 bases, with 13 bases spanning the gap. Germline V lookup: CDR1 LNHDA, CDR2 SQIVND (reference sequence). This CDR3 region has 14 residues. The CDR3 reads CASSLQGLNTEAFF. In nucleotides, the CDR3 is TGTGCCAGTTCCCTGCAGGGTCTGAACACTGAAGCTTTCTTT.

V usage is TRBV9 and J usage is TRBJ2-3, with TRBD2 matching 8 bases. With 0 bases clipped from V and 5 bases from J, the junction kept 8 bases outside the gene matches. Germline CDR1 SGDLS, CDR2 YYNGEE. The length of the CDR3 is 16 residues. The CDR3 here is CASSVDPAGELDTQYF. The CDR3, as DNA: TGTGCCAGCAGCGTAGATCCAGCGGGGGAACTAGATACGCAGTATTTT. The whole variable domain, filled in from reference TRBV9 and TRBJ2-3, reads DSGVTQTPKHLITATGQRVTLRCSPRSGDLSVYWYQQSLDQGLQFLIQYYNGEERAKGNILERFSAQQFPDLHSELNLSSLELGDSALYFCASSVDPAGELDTQYFGPGTRLTVL.

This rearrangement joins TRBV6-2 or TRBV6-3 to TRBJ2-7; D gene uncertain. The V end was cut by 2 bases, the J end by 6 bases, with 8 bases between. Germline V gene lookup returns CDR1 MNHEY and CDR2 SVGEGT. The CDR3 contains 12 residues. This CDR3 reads CASSYVVSEQYF. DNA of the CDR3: TGTGCCAGCAGTTACGTAGTAAGCGAGCAGTACTTC.

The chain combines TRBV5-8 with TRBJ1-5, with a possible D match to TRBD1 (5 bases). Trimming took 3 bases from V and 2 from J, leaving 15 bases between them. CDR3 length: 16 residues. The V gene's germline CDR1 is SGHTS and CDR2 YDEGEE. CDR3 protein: CASSWGRRTGNQPQHF. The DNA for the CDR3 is TGTGCCAGCAGCTGGGGACGGAGAACCGGCAATCAGCCCCAGCATTTT.

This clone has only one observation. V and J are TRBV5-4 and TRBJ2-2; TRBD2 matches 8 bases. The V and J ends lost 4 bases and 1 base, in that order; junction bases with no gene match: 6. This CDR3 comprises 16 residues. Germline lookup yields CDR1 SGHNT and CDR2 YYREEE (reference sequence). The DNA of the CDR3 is TGTGCCAGCAGCCTCCCGGGAGGGATGAACACCGGGGAGCTGTTTTTT. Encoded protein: CASSLPGGMNTGELFF.